Following are 6 T cell receptor beta chains from one sample sequenced in a study of OX40 agonist ivuxolimab in advanced cancers. Here immunoSEQ multiplex PCR was the method, and the copy in TCRdb shows in-frame clones only, minus some. The table has 50,000 or so clones, 84% seen once; the top ten hold about 4.5%. This specimen was CD4+ or CD8+ T cells sorted from blood, taken in a trial of the OX40 agonist ivuxolimab. The source is an adult with an advanced solid tumor such as melanoma, head and neck, liver or kidney cancer.

V and J are TRBV28 and TRBJ2-3, with D possibly matching TRBD2 (6 bases). Germline V gene sequence: CDR1 MDHEN, CDR2 SYDVKM. This CDR3 spans 14 amino acids. V lost 10 bases, J lost 0 bases, and 14 bases lay in between. For the CDR3, the DNA is TGTGCCACCGCGAAAGGGACTAGCACAGATACGCAGTATTTT. This encodes CATAKGTSTDTQYF.

The V call is TRBV28, the J call TRBJ2-7; D gene uncertain. The V gene's germline CDR1 is MDHEN and CDR2 SYDVKM. V lost 5 bases to trimming and J lost 3 bases, with 5 bases between them. The CDR3 is 11 amino acids. DNA of the CDR3: TGTGCCAGCAGTAAGGGCTACGAGCAGTACTTC. As protein: CASSKGYEQYF.

The chain joins TRBV28 to TRBJ2-7; 8 bases are a match to TRBD2. The CDR3 is made up of 15 amino acids. Germline V CDR1 and CDR2: MDHEN, SYDVKM. With V trimmed by 2 bases and J by 0 bases, 3 bases remained unmatched. CDR3 in DNA: TGTGCCAGCAGTTTAAGACTAGCGAGCTCCTACGAGCAGTACTTC. It translates to CASSLRLASSYEQYF. Using reference TRBV28 and TRBJ2-7 for the parts outside the CDR3, the full variable domain is DVKVTQSSRYLVKRTGEKVFLECVQDMDHENMFWYRQDPGLGLRLIYFSYDVKMKEKGDIPEGYSVSREKKERFSLILESASTNQTSMYLCASSLRLASSYEQYFGPGTRLTVT.

This chain connects TRBV2 to TRBJ2-7; D might be TRBD1 or TRBD2, each matching 5 bases. The CDR3 is 16 residues long. Trimming left V 6 bases short and J 3 bases short, with 21 bases between. Germline V gene sequence: CDR1 SNHLY, CDR2 FYNNEI. CDR3 DNA: TGTGCCAGCAGCGACCCCAGGGTGGGGGACCTCTACGAGCAGTACTTC. It codes for CASSDPRVGDLYEQYF.

This rearrangement joins TRBV10-3 to TRBJ2-1; the D call may be TRBD1 or TRBD2 (6 bases each). The length of the CDR3 is 15 residues. In germline, CDR1 is ENHRY, CDR2 SYGVKD. The V gene lost 4 bases and the J gene lost 10 bases, with 20 bases spanning the gap. The CDR3 DNA reads TGTGCCATCAGTGTAGTATATGGCCAAGGGGGGGAGCAGTTCTTC. Translating it yields CAISVVYGQGGEQFF.

This chain connects TRBV7-8 to TRBJ2-1; 8 nucleotides match TRBD2. Looked up from germline, CDR1 is SGHVS and CDR2 is FQNEAQ. The V and J ends lost 6 bases and 3 bases, in that order; junction bases with no gene match: 7. The length of the CDR3 is 15 residues. CDR3 coding DNA: TGTGCCAGCAGTCCGGGGGGGCACGGCTACAATGAGCAGTTCTTC. Translated, it gives CASSPGGHGYNEQFF.